The 11 T cell receptor beta chains presented below share a single source sample, sequenced in a study of shared clonotypes between healthy human individuals. The table came from immunoSEQ multiplex PCR; TCRdb's copy has only in-frame clones and leaves some out. The data contain around 690,000 clones, about 90% of them singletons. Source material: memory CD8+ T cells from PBMCs. Sample subset: CD45RO+ cells pooled with CCR7-negative TemRA cells. The receptor source for this set is a man aged 18 to 29 in good health. Some clones in this sample may be carry-over from other donors' samples.

The V call is TRBV10-3, the J call TRBJ1-5; TRBD1 is a possible D gene (5 bases). The germline gives CDR1 ENHRY, CDR2 SYGVKD. The CDR3 runs to 14 residues. V was trimmed by 6 bases and J by 7 bases, leaving 16 bases between them. The CDR3 sequence is CAIRSGPEGQPQHF. For the CDR3, the DNA is TGTGCCATCAGGTCGGGACCCGAGGGGCAGCCCCAGCATTTT.

The rearrangement joins TRBV28 to TRBJ1-5; no clear D gene. This CDR3 spans 13 amino acids. Trimming removed 6 bases from V and 4 bases from J, with 10 bases in between. Germline V gene data show CDR1 as MDHEN and CDR2 as SYDVKM. The CDR3 here is CASSGTVNQPQHF. In DNA, the CDR3 is TGTGCCAGCAGCGGTACAGTTAATCAGCCCCAGCATTTT. Drawing the rest from reference TRBV28 and TRBJ1-5, the complete variable domain is DVKVTQSSRYLVKRTGEKVFLECVQDMDHENMFWYRQDPGLGLRLIYFSYDVKMKEKGDIPEGYSVSREKKERFSLILESASTNQTSMYLCASSGTVNQPQHFGDGTRLSIL.

The rearrangement joins TRBV11-2 to TRBJ2-5; 9 bases line up with TRBD2. This CDR3 is 15 amino acids long. Trimming took 5 bases from V and 3 from J; bases not matched to a gene: 7. Germline CDR1 SGHAT, CDR2 FQNNGV. The CDR3 region is CASSPVVAGEETQYF. As DNA, the CDR3 is TGTGCCAGCAGCCCTGTGGTAGCGGGAGAAGAGACCCAGTACTTC.

V usage is TRBV18 and J usage is TRBJ2-1; 8 nucleotides line up with TRBD2. V shed 4 bases and J 5 bases; nucleotides not matched to a gene: 4. Germline V gives CDR1 KGHSH, CDR2 LQKENI. The CDR3 has 14 residues. CDR3 in amino acids: CASSQGLVNNEQFF. CDR3 nucleotides: TGTGCCAGCTCACAGGGACTAGTGAACAATGAGCAGTTCTTC.

The V gene is TRBV27, the J gene TRBJ2-1; TRBD1 might be the D (5 bases). The CDR3 has 13 residues. The germline V gene encodes CDR1 MNHEY and CDR2 SMNVEV (reference sequence). The V gene lost 4 bases and the J gene lost 7 bases, with 11 bases spanning the gap. The CDR3 is CASSSSGPNEQFF. CDR3 DNA sequence: TGTGCCAGCAGTTCGTCAGGGCCGAATGAGCAGTTCTTC.

V and J are TRBV29-1 and TRBJ1-3, with D perhaps TRBD1 (6 bases). Looked up from germline, CDR1 is SQVTM and CDR2 is ANQGSEA. The CDR3 runs to 16 residues. Trimming shortened V by 0 bases and J by 4 bases, and 16 bases separated the two germline ends. The CDR3 bases are TGCAGCGTTGAAGAAAGGGACATACGGGGAGGAAACACCATATATTTT. Translating gives CSVEERDIRGGNTIYF.

The V gene is TRBV19, the J gene TRBJ2-7; D call uncertain. CDR3 length: 13 residues. Germline V gene lookup returns CDR1 LNHDA and CDR2 SQIVND (reference sequence). The V gene lost 5 bases and the J gene lost 2 bases, with 10 bases spanning the gap. For the CDR3, the DNA is TGTGCCAGTAGTTTCGGGTCAGCCTACGAGCAGTACTTC. This codes for CASSFGSAYEQYF. Looking up the rest from reference TRBV19 and TRBJ2-7 gives the full variable domain: DGGITQSPKYLFRKEGQNVTLSCEQNLNHDAMYWYRQDPGQGLRLIYYSQIVNDFQKGDIAEGYSVSREKKESFPLTVTSAQKNPTAFYLCASSFGSAYEQYFGPGTRLTVT.

In nucleotides, the CDR3 is TGTGCCAGCAAGGGACACCAAAATAACTATGGCTACACCTTC. Encoded protein: CASKGHQNNYGYTF. This chain joins TRBV5-4 and TRBJ1-2; possibly TRBD1 for D (6 bases). This CDR3 has 14 amino acids. Trimming left V 6 bases short and J 1 base short, with 13 bases between. Germline CDR1 SGHNT, CDR2 YYREEE (reference sequence). Using reference TRBV5-4 and TRBJ1-2 for the parts outside the CDR3, the full variable domain is ETGVTQSPTHLIKTRGQQVTLRCSSQSGHNTVSWYQQALGQGPQFIFQYYREEENGRGNFPPRFSGLQFPNYSSELNVNALELDDSALYLCASKGHQNNYGYTFGSGTRLTVV.

The chain recombines TRBV5-1 with TRBJ2-7; tentative D call: TRBD2 (5 bases). Trimming took 0 bases from V and 2 from J, leaving 9 bases between them. Germline loops: CDR1 SGHRS, CDR2 YFSETQ. The CDR3 runs 14 residues. The CDR3 nucleotides are TGCGCCAGCAGCTTGGGAGGGCAGGCCTACGAGCAGTACTTC. It yields the protein CASSLGGQAYEQYF.

As concerns this clone: The identical CDR3 is also encoded by other nucleotide sequences in the sample. This rearrangement joins TRBV27 to TRBJ2-3; D call uncertain. This CDR3 has 11 residues. Germline V CDR1 and CDR2: MNHEY, SMNVEV (reference sequence). V was trimmed by 4 bases and J by 2 bases, leaving 1 base between them. The CDR3, as DNA: TGTGCCAGCAGTTCCACAGATACGCAGTATTTT. It is translated as CASSSTDTQYF.

The chain uses TRBV7-8 and TRBJ2-3; D is unclear. The CDR3 is 14 residues long. V was cut by 1 base and J by 5 bases, with 10 bases left in between. Germline V lookup: CDR1 SGHVS, CDR2 FQNEAQ. The DNA of the CDR3 is TGTGCCAGCAGCTTAGATTTAGGGCAAGATACGCAGTATTTT. Its protein product is CASSLDLGQDTQYF.